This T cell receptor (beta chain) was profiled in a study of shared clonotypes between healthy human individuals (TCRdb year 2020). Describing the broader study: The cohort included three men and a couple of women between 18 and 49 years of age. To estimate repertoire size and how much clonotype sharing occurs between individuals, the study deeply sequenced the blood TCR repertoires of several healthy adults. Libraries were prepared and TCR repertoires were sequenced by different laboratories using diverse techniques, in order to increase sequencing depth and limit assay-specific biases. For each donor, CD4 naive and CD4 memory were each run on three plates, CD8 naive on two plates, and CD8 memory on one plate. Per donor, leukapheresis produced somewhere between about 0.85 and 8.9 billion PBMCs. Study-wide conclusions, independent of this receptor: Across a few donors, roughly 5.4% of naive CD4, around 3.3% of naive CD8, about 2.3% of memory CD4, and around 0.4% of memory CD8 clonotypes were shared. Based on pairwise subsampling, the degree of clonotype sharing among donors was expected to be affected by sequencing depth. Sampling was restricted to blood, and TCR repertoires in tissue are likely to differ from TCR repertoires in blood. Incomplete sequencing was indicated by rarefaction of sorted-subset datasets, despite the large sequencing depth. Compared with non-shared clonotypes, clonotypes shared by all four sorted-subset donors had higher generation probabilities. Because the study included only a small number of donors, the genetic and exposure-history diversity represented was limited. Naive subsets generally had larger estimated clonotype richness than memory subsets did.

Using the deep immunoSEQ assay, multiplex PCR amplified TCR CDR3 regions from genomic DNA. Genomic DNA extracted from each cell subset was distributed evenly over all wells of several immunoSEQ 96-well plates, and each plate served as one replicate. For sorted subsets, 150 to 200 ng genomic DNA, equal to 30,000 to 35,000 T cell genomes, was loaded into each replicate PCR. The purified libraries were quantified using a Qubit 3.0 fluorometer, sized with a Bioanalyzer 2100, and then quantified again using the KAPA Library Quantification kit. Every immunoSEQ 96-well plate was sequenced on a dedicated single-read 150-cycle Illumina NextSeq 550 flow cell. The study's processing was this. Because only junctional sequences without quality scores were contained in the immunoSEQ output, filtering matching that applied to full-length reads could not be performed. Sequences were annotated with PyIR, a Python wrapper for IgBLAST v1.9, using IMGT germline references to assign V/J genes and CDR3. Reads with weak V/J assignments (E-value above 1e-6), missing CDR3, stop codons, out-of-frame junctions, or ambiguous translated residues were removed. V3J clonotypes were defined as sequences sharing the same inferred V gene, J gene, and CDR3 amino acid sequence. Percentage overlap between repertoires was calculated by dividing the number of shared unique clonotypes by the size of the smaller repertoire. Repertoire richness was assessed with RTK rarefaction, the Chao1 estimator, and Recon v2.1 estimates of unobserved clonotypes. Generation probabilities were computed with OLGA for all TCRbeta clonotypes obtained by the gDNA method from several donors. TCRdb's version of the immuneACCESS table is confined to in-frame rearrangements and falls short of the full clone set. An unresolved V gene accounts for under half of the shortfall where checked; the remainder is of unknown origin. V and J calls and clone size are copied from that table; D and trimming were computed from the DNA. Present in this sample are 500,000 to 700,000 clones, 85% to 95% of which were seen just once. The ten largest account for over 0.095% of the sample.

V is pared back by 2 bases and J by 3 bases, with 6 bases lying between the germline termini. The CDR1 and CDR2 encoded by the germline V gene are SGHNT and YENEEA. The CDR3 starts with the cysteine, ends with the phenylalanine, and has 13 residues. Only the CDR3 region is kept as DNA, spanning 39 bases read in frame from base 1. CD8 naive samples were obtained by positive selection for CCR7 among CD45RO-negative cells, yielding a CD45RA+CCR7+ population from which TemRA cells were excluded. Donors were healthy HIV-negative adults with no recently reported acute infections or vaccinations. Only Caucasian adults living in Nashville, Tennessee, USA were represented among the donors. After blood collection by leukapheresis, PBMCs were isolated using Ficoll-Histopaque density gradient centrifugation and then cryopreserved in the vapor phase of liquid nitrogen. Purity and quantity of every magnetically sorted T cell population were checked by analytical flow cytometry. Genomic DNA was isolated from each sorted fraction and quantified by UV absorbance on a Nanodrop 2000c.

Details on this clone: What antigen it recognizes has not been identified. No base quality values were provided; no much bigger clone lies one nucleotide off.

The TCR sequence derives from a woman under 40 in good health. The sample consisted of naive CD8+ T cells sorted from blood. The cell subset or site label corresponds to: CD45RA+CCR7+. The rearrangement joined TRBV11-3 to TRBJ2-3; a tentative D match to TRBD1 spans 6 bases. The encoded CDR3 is CASSLQGTDTQYF. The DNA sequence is TGTGCCAGCAGCTTACAGGGGACAGATACGCAGTATTTT. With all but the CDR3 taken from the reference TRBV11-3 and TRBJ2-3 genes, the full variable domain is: EAGVVQSPRYKIIEKKQPVAFWCNPISGHNTLYWYLQNLGQGPELLIRYENEEAVDDSQLPKDRFSAERLKGVDSTLKIQPAELGDSAVYLCASSLQGTDTQYFGPGTRLTVL.